Detailed here is one T cell receptor (beta chain). What it binds is unknown. The sample belongs to a study of OX40 agonist ivuxolimab in advanced cancers. Whole-study findings and limits: In the 0.1 to 3.0 mg/kg range, CD4+ and CD8+ blood T cells had expanded clonally by week 6.

The assay was immunoSEQ multiplex PCR, and TCRdb's table has in-frame clones only and misses some. The sample comprises 70,000 or so clones, around four fifths of which are singletons, and 5.5% to 7% rests with the top ten. Germline values: CDR1 SGHNT, CDR2 YENEEA. Trimming removed 8 bases from V and 7 bases from J; junction bases left unmatched: 8. This CDR3 region has 13 residues. The sequence was obtained from an adult with an advanced solid tumor such as melanoma, head and neck, liver or kidney cancer. This chain links TRBV11-3 with TRBJ2-1, with 7 positions matching TRBD2. Material: CD4+ or CD8+ T cells sorted from blood, obtained in a trial of the OX40 agonist ivuxolimab. CDR3 amino acids: CASRSGGGNEQFF. CDR3 DNA sequence: TGTGCCAGCCGCTCGGGGGGTGGTAATGAGCAGTTCTTC.